The T cell receptor (beta chain) described here comes from a study of blood T cell repertoires in COVID-19. TCRdb's table, derived via immunoSEQ multiplex PCR, lists solely in-frame clones and lacks some. The top ten hold 2% to 3% of the sample, which has roughly 250,000 clones, approximately 90% seen once. Germline V CDR1 and CDR2: MDHEN, SYDVKM. The CDR3 has 15 amino acids. V dropped 3 bases and J dropped 3 bases, with 14 bases sitting between them. This chain connects TRBV28 to TRBJ2-5; perhaps TRBD1 as D (6 bases). The clonotype comes from a woman aged 18-29 years who had recovered from COVID-19. What was sequenced was PBMCs or T cells enriched from blood (not recorded which). Written as DNA, the CDR3 is TGTGCCAGCAGTTTCTCAGGGGCCGGAAAAGAGACCCAGTACTTC. Encoded protein: CASSFSGAGKETQYF.